This T cell receptor beta chain was profiled in a study of blood T cell repertoires in COVID-19. How the authors handled the data: For nucleated cells, counts were estimated from reference gene primer amplification. The protocol was immunoSEQ multiplex PCR, while the TCRdb copy is restricted to in-frame clones and leaves out a portion. That table furnishes V, J and clone size, whereas the DNA furnished D and trimming. The data show 80,000 or so clones, 65% to 90% seen once. With 4 bases removed from V and 0 bases from J, the gap between germline ends came to 14 bases. The CDR3 is made up of 17 amino acids. Looked up from germline, CDR1 is SGHRS and CDR2 is YFSETQ.

Sample: peripheral blood. This rearrangement joins TRBV5-1 to TRBJ2-6; TRBD1 is a possible D gene (6 bases). This receptor was taken from an elderly man with acute or convalescent COVID-19. In DNA form, the CDR3 reads TGCGCCAGCAGCGGTCTGACAGGTTCCTCTGGGGCCAACGTCCTGACTTTC. Translating it yields CASSGLTGSSGANVLTF. Complete variable domain (other parts from reference TRBV5-1 and TRBJ2-6): KAGVTQTPRYLIKTRGQQVTLSCSPISGHRSVSWYQQTPGQGLQFLFEYFSETQRNKGNFPGRFSGRQFSNSRSEMNVSTLELGDSALYLCASSGLTGSSGANVLTFGAGSRLTVL.